What follows is one T cell receptor beta chain and its context. The data were obtained in a study of cytomegalovirus exposure and HLA in healthy donors. In the PCR, 60 Vbeta and 13 Jbeta primers were used. Clones were sequenced by immunoSEQ multiplex PCR, and TCRdb holds only the in-frame ones, with some missing. The sample consists of 150,000 or so clones, 70% to 90% of them appearing once. The ends were cut back, 0 bases at V and 3 bases at J, with 11 bases in the middle. CDR1 and CDR2 (germline): SEHNR, FQNEAQ (reference sequence). There are 15 residues in the CDR3. The sample consisted of PBMCs. The chain has TRBV7-9 and TRBJ1-1; D perhaps matches TRBD1 (5 bases). This clonotype was sampled from a man aged 50-59 years in good health and CMV-seronegative. The DNA of the CDR3 is TGTGCCAGCAGCTTAGCGGGGGGGAAGGACACTGAAGCTTTCTTT. This encodes CASSLAGGKDTEAFF.